The rows below give T cell receptor beta chains drawn from one sample of a study of OX40 agonist ivuxolimab in advanced cancers. Some clones are missing from TCRdb's copy, which holds only in-frame ones; the method was immunoSEQ multiplex PCR. The sample has more than 35,000 clones; around 89% are singletons. Here the sequenced sample was CD4+ or CD8+ T cells sorted from blood, taken in a trial of the OX40 agonist ivuxolimab. These receptors all come from an adult with an advanced solid tumor such as melanoma, head and neck, liver or kidney cancer. CDR3s include the opening cysteine and the closing phenylalanine or tryptophan. Fields, in order: clone size, J gene, D gene, V gene, CDR3 DNA, CDR3 protein. A D gene is named only where the DNA matches it firmly. Size values are once, few and many counts, or a class for expanded clones, and some rows have none.

.	TRBJ2-7	TRBD1	TRBV28	TGTGCCAGCAGTCCCCCGACAGGGAAAGTCTACGAGCAGTACTTC	CASSPPTGKVYEQYF
.	TRBJ2-1	TRBD2	TRBV2	TGTGCCAGCAGCCCCTGGGAGGGTGAGCAGTTCTTC	CASSPWEGEQFF
.	TRBJ2-7	.	TRBV28	TGTGCCAGCAGTAAAACAGGGTTAAACGAGCAGTACTTC	CASSKTGLNEQYF
once	TRBJ2-7	.	TRBV5-1	TGCGCCAGCAGCTTGTCGAGCTCCTACGAGCAGTACTTC	CASSLSSSYEQYF
.	TRBJ2-7	.	TRBV7-9	TGTGCCAGCAGGGGTATATCCTACGAGCAGTACTTC	CASRGISYEQYF
.	TRBJ1-2	TRBD1	TRBV27	TGTGCCAGCAGTTTAGGGGGCAGGGGGCCTCACTATGGCTACACCTTC	CASSLGGRGPHYGYTF
.	TRBJ2-1	TRBD2	TRBV5-6	TGTGCCAGCACCGGACGGTACGGGTCCAGCGGGGGGCGGGATGAGCAGTTCTTC	CASTGRYGSSGGRDEQFF
.	TRBJ2-5	TRBD1	TRBV15	TGTGCCACCTGGACAGGTATCAAACAAGAGACCCAGTACTTC	CATWTGIKQETQYF
.	TRBJ1-4	.	TRBV5-6	TGTGCCAGCAGCTTGGATAATGAAAAACTGTTTTTT	CASSLDNEKLFF
.	TRBJ1-4	.	TRBV28	TGTGCCAGCAGCCCGGCCGGTAGGAGGGAAAAACTGTTTTTT	CASSPAGRREKLFF
.	TRBJ1-4	.	TRBV29-1	TGCAGCGTTGAAACCGGGGCGGATGCAAAACTGTTTTTT	CSVETGADAKLFF
.	TRBJ2-5	.	TRBV7-9	TGTGCCAGCAGCTTAGGAGAAAAGGCAGGAGAGACCCAGTACTTC	CASSLGEKAGETQYF
.	TRBJ2-7	.	TRBV28	TGTGCCAGCAGTTTACTGACAGGAAACGAGCAGTACTTC	CASSLLTGNEQYF